This TCR beta chain was retrieved from a study of cytomegalovirus exposure and HLA in healthy donors. Study results and limitations: Cytomegalovirus status was reportedly diagnosed by the classifier with high specificity and sensitivity.

Assay: immunoSEQ multiplex PCR; the TCRdb copy retains only in-frame clones and omits some. The data hold some 260,000 clones, with roughly 91% observed a single time. In the case of this clone: The antigen remains unidentified.

This CDR3 has 19 residues. Germline values: CDR1 MRHNA, CDR2 SNTAGT. V gave up 2 bases and J gave up 0 bases; unmatched junction bases: 6. Sample: PBMCs. V is TRBV6-4 and J is TRBJ2-3, with TRBD2 matching 15 bases. This clonotype was obtained from a woman in her twenties or thirties in good health and CMV-seronegative. The CDR3 coding sequence is TGTGCCAGCAGTGACGAAGGGACTAGCGGGAGGCAAAGCACAGATACGCAGTATTTT. Amino acid sequence: CASSDEGTSGRQSTDTQYF.